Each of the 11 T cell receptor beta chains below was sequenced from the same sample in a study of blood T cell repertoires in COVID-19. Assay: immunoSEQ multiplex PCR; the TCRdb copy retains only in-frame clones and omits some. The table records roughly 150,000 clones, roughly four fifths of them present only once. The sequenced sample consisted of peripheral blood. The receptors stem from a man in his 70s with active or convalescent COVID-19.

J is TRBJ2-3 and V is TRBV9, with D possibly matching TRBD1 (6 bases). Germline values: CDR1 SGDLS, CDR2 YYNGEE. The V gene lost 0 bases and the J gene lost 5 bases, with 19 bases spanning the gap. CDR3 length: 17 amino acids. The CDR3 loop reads CASSVDPHRDYGDTQYF. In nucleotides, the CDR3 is TGTGCCAGCAGCGTAGATCCCCACAGGGATTATGGAGATACGCAGTATTTT. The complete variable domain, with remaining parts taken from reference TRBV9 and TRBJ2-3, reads DSGVTQTPKHLITATGQRVTLRCSPRSGDLSVYWYQQSLDQGLQFLIQYYNGEERAKGNILERFSAQQFPDLHSELNLSSLELGDSALYFCASSVDPHRDYGDTQYFGPGTRLTVL.

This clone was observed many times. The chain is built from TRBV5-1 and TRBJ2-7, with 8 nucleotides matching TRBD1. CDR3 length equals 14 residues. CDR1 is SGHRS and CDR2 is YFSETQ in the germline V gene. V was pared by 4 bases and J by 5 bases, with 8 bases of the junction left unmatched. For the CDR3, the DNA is TGCGCCAGCAGCCCGGGGACAGGTCCCCACGAGCAGTACTTC. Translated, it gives CASSPGTGPHEQYF.

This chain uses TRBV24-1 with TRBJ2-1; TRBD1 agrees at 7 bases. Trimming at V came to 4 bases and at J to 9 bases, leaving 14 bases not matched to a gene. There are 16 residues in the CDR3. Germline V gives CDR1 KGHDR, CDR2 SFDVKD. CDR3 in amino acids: CATSDPTGHGAGEQFF. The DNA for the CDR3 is TGTGCCACCAGTGACCCGACAGGGCACGGTGCGGGTGAGCAGTTCTTC.

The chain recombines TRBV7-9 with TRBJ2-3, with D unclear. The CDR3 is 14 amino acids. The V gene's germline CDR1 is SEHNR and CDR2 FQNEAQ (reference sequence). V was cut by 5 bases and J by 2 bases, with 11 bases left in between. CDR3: CASSPSPPTDTQYF. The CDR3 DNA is TGTGCCAGCAGCCCTTCCCCTCCCACAGATACGCAGTATTTT.

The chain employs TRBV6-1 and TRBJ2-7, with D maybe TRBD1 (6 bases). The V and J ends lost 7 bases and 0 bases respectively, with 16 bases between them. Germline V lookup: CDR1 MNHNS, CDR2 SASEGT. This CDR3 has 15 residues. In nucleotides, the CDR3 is TGTGCCAGCACCGCCCGGGACAAGAGCTCCTACGAGCAGTACTTC. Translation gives CASTARDKSSYEQYF.

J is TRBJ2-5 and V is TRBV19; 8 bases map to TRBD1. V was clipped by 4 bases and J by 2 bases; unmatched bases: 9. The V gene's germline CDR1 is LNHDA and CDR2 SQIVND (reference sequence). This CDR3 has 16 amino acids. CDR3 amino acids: CASSRKGGTGQETQYF. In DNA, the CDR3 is TGTGCCAGTAGTAGAAAAGGTGGGACAGGACAAGAGACCCAGTACTTC.

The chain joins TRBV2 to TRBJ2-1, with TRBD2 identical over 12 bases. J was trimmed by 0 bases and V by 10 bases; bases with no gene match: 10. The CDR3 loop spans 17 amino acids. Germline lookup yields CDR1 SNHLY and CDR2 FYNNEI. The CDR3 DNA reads TGTGCCACCCTGAGACTAGCGGGAGTCCCCTCCTACAATGAGCAGTTCTTC. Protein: CATLRLAGVPSYNEQFF.

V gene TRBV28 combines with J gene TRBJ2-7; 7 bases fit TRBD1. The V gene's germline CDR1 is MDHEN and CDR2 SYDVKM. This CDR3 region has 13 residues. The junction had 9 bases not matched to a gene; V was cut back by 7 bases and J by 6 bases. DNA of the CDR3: TGTGCCAGCACCGTGACAGGGATGGGCGAGCAGTACTTC. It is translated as CASTVTGMGEQYF.

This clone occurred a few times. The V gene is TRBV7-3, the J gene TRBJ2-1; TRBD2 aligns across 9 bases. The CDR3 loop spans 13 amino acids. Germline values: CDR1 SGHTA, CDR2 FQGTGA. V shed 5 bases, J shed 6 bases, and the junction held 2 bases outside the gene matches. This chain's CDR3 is CASSGTSLNEQFF. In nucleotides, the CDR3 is TGTGCCAGCAGCGGGACTAGCCTCAATGAGCAGTTCTTC.

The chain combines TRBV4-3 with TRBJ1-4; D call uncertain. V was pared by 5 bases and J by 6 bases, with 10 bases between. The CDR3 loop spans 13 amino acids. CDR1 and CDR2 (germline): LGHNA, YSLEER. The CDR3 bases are TGCGCCAGCAGCTTCGCTACCGATGAAAAACTGTTTTTT. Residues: CASSFATDEKLFF.

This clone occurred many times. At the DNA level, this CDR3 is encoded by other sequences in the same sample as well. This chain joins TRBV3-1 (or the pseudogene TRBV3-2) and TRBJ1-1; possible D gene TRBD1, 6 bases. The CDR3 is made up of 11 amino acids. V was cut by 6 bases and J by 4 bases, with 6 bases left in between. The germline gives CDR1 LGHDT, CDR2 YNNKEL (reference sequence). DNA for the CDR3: TGTGCCAGCAGAGGGGGCACTGAAGCTTTCTTT. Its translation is CASRGGTEAFF.